The 3 T cell receptor beta chains reported below all come from one sample, sequenced in a study of T cells in Graves' hyperthyroidism and ophthalmopathy. Amplified TCR beta CDR3 regions came from RNA transcripts. Primed by the HTBI set, a first-round RT-PCR was run on the TCR CDR3. TCRdb processed the multiplex PCR reads anew with MiXCR; each CDR3 protein has one entry. This table holds approximately 740,000 distinct CDR3 sequences, around 13% found once. Sequenced material: blood. The receptors were sampled from a woman between 18 and 30 years old with Graves' hyperthyroidism.

This clonotype was observed at least ten times. V usage is TRBV18 and J usage is TRBJ1-1; D perhaps matches TRBD1 (5 bases). This CDR3 has 15 amino acids. V was trimmed by 0 bases and J by 4 bases, leaving 12 bases between them. CDR1 and CDR2 (germline): KGHSH, LQKENI. The CDR3 is CASSPPEGRTTEAFF. The CDR3, as DNA: TGTGCCAGCTCACCACCCGAGGGGCGTACCACTGAAGCTTTCTTT.

There are a few counts of this clonotype. The chain recombines TRBV11-2 with TRBJ1-4; possibly TRBD1 for D (5 bases). The germline gives CDR1 SGHAT, CDR2 FQNNGV. The CDR3 spans 16 residues. Trimming cost V 4 bases and J 4 bases, with 16 bases left between them. This CDR3 reads CASSSAGGWGNEKLFF. In DNA form, the CDR3 reads TGTGCCAGCAGCTCCGCCGGGGGGTGGGGTAATGAAAAACTGTTTTTT.

This clonotype was seen a handful of times. The chain recombines TRBV6-2 or TRBV6-3 with TRBJ2-5; D might be TRBD2 (7 bases). Trimming stripped 3 bases from V and 6 bases from J, with 17 bases between. CDR1 is MNHEY, CDR2 SVGEGT, per germline. The CDR3 has 15 residues. The CDR3 nucleotides read TGTGCCAGCAGTTATCGGGGCCGGGGGGCGCAGACCCAGTACTTC. It translates to CASSYRGRGAQTQYF.